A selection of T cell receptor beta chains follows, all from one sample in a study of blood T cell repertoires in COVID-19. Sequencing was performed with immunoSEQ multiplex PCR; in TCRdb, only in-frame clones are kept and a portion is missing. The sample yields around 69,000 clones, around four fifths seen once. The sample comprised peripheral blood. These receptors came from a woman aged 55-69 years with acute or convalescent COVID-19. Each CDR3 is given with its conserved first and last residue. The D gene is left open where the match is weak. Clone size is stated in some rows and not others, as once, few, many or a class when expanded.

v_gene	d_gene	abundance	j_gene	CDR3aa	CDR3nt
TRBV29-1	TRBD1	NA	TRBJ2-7	CSATGQGSYEQYF	TGCAGCGCCACGGGACAGGGGAGTTACGAGCAGTACTTC
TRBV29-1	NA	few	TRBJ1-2	CSVLQYGYTF	TGCAGCGTCCTGCAGTATGGCTACACCTTC
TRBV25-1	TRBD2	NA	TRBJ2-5	CASSDPPGTGGEETQYF	TGTGCCAGCAGTGATCCCCCGGGGACGGGAGGAGAAGAGACCCAGTACTTC
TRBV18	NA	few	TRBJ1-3	CASSPRLDSGNTIYF	TGTGCCAGCTCACCGAGATTAGACTCTGGAAACACCATATATTTT
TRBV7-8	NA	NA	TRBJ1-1	CASSTFREGTEAFF	TGTGCCAGCAGCACCTTTCGGGAGGGCACTGAAGCTTTCTTT
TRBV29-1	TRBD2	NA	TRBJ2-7	CSVVGTSSSYEQYF	TGCAGCGTTGTGGGGACTAGCAGCTCCTACGAGCAGTACTTC
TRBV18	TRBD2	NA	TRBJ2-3	CASSRAGGGTDTQYF	TGTGCCAGCTCACGGGCGGGAGGTGGCACAGATACGCAGTATTTT
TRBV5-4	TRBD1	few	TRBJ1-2	CASSGRDRAVRGYTF	TGTGCCAGCAGCGGTCGGGACAGGGCCGTTAGAGGCTACACCTTC
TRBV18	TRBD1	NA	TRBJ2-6	CASSLPRGQGSSGANVLTF	TGTGCCAGCTCACTTCCCCGTGGACAGGGGAGCTCTGGGGCCAACGTCCTGACTTTC
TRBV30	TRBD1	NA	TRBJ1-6	CAWSRTGSPSPLHF	TGTGCCTGGAGTCGGACAGGATCCCCTTCACCCCTCCACTTT
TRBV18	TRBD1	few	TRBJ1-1	CASSPQPGGRTEAFF	TGTGCCAGCTCACCGCAACCAGGGGGTAGGACTGAAGCTTTCTTT
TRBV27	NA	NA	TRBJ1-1	CASRPTGPGTEAFF	TGTGCCAGCAGACCTACAGGGCCGGGGACTGAAGCTTTCTTT
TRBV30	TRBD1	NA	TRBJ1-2	CAWSTQTGVYGYTF	TGTGCCTGGAGTACTCAGACAGGGGTTTATGGCTACACCTTC
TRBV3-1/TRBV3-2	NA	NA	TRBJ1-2	CASSRRDLNYTF	TGTGCCAGCAGTCGAAGGGACTTGAACTACACCTTC
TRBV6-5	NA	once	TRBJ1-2	CASSYATGGEYGYTF	TGTGCCAGCAGTTACGCGACGGGGGGGGAGTATGGCTACACCTTC
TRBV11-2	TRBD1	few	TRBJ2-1	CASGQGGYEQFF	TGTGCCTCCGGACAGGGTGGGTATGAGCAGTTCTTC
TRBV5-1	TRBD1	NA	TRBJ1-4	CASSQDRGVDTNEKLFF	TGCGCCAGCAGCCAGGACAGGGGTGTGGATACTAATGAAAAACTGTTTTTT
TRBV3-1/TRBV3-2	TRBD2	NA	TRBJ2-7	CASSPSRTSSGYEQYF	TGTGCCAGCAGCCCCTCCCGGACTAGCTCGGGCTACGAGCAGTACTTC
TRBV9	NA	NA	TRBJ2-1	CASSVSGLINEQFF	TGTGCCAGCAGCGTATCAGGACTTATTAATGAGCAGTTCTTC
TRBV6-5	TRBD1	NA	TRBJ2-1	CASSSGTGGWSEQFF	TGTGCCAGCAGTTCCGGGACAGGGGGCTGGAGTGAGCAGTTCTTC
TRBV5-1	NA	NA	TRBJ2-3	CASSLELSSDTQYF	TGCGCCAGCAGCTTGGAATTGAGTTCAGATACGCAGTATTTT
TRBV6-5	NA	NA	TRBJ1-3	CASSTAGVAGNTIYF	TGTGCCAGCAGTACGGCAGGGGTGGCTGGAAACACCATATATTTT
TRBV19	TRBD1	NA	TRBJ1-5	CASRQGRNSNQPQHF	TGTGCCAGTAGACAGGGGCGAAATAGCAATCAGCCCCAGCATTTT
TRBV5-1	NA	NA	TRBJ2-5	CASSLTTFQETQYF	TGCGCCAGCAGCTTGACAACCTTCCAAGAGACCCAGTACTTC
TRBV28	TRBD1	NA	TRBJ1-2	CASSITGDYGYTF	TGTGCCAGCAGTATTACAGGGGACTATGGCTACACCTTC
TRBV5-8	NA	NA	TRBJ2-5	CASSLDGWETQYF	TGTGCCAGCAGCCTGGACGGGTGGGAGACCCAGTACTTC
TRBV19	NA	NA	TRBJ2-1	CASSIRQNNEQFF	TGTGCCAGTAGTATAAGACAGAACAATGAGCAGTTCTTC
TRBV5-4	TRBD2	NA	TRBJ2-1	CASSTKGLAGGDEQFF	TGTGCCAGCAGCACTAAAGGACTAGCGGGAGGGGATGAGCAGTTCTTC
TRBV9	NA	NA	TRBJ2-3	CASSTSEGGNTDTQYF	TGTGCCAGCAGCACAAGCGAGGGGGGGAACACAGATACGCAGTATTTT
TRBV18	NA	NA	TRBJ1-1	CASSPTEGQGGIAFF	TGTGCCAGCTCACCAACTGAGGGACAAGGTGGGATAGCTTTCTTT
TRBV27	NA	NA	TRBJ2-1	CASREDRSYNEQFF	TGTGCCAGCAGGGAAGACAGGTCCTACAATGAGCAGTTCTTC
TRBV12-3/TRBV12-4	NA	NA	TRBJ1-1	CASSLILNTEAFF	TGTGCCAGCAGTTTAATATTGAACACTGAAGCTTTCTTT
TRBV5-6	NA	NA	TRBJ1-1	CASSLRRSTNTEAFF	TGTGCCAGCAGCTTGAGGCGGAGCACGAACACTGAAGCTTTCTTT
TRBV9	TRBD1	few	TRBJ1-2	CASSSTGLYGYTF	TGTGCCAGCAGCTCGACAGGGTTGTATGGCTACACCTTC
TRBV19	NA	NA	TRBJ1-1	CASRFLRHMNTEAFF	TGTGCCAGTAGATTTCTCAGGCACATGAACACTGAAGCTTTCTTT
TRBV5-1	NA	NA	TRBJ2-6	CASSYYRDTGANVLTF	TGCGCCAGCAGCTATTACAGGGACACTGGGGCCAACGTCCTGACTTTC
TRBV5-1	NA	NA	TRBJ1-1	CASSPLGRARNTEAFF	TGCGCCAGCAGCCCATTGGGGAGGGCCAGGAACACTGAAGCTTTCTTT
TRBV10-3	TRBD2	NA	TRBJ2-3	CAIASGGAGGTDTQYF	TGTGCCATCGCTAGCGGGGGGGCAGGGGGCACAGATACGCAGTATTTT
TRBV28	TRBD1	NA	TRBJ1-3	CASSVTGRANGNTIYF	TGTGCCAGCAGTGTGACAGGGCGAGCGAATGGAAACACCATATATTTT
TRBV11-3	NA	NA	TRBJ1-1	CASSRDLNTEAFF	TGTGCCAGCAGCCGGGACTTGAACACTGAAGCTTTCTTT
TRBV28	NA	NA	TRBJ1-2	CASSPSTPSNYGYTF	TGTGCCAGCAGTCCCAGTACACCCTCTAACTATGGCTACACCTTC
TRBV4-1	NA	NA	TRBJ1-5	CASSQVFVNSNQPQHF	TGCGCCAGCAGCCAAGTTTTCGTAAATAGCAATCAGCCCCAGCATTTT
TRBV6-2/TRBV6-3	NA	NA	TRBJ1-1	CASSYPARRPRMNTEAFF	TGTGCCAGCAGTTACCCGGCGCGCAGGCCAAGGATGAACACTGAAGCTTTCTTT
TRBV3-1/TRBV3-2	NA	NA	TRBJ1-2	CASSQGRVDGYTF	TGTGCCAGCAGCCAGGGCAGGGTCGATGGCTACACCTTC
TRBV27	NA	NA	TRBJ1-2	CASSAPGYYGYTF	TGTGCCAGCAGTGCCCCAGGGTACTATGGCTACACCTTC
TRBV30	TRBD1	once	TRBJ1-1	CARDSSKTGTGTQAFF	TGTGCCCGGGATTCGTCAAAGACCGGGACAGGGACGCAAGCTTTCTTT
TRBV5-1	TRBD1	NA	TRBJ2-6	CASSPGTGGHSGANVLTF	TGCGCCAGCAGCCCCGGGACAGGGGGACACTCTGGGGCCAACGTCCTGACTTTC
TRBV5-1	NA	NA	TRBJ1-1	CASSNPDTEAFF	TGCGCCAGCAGCAATCCTGACACTGAAGCTTTCTTT
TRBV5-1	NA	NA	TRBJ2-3	CASSLAYLGGGIDTQYF	TGCGCCAGCAGCTTGGCCTACCTTGGAGGAGGGATAGATACGCAGTATTTT
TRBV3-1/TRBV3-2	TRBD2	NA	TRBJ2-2	CASSQGGGLADTGELFF	TGTGCCAGCAGCCAGGGTGGAGGACTAGCGGACACCGGGGAGCTGTTTTTT
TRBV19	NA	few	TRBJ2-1	CASSIDGRGSYNEQFF	TGTGCCAGTAGTATAGACGGCCGGGGGTCCTACAATGAGCAGTTCTTC
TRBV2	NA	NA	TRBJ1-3	CASRDSTHSSGNTIYF	TGTGCCAGCAGGGACAGTACCCACAGCTCTGGAAACACCATATATTTT
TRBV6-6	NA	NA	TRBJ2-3	CASSYGGGQSTDTQYF	TGTGCCAGCAGTTACGGGGGGGGGCAGAGCACAGATACGCAGTATTTT
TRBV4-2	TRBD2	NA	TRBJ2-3	CASSQEPRGSGGGDTQYF	TGTGCCAGCAGCCAAGAGCCCCGCGGCAGCGGGGGAGGAGATACGCAGTATTTT
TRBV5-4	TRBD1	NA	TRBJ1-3	CASGKGTGGASGNTIYF	TGTGCCAGCGGCAAGGGGACAGGGGGTGCCTCTGGAAACACCATATATTTT
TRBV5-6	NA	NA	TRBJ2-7	CASSFFDEQYF	TGTGCCAGCAGCTTTTTCGACGAGCAGTACTTC
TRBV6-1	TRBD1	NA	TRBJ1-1	CASIETGGRLLLNTEAFF	TGTGCCAGCATTGAGACAGGGGGGCGCCTTTTATTGAACACTGAAGCTTTCTTT
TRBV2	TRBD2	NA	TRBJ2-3	CASERTSLTYTDTQYF	TGTGCCAGCGAACGGACTAGTCTCACCTACACAGATACGCAGTATTTT
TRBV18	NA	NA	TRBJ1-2	CASSPFRGVANYGYTF	TGTGCCAGCTCACCATTTCGGGGGGTAGCTAACTATGGCTACACCTTC